What follows are 23 T cell receptor beta chains derived from one specimen sequenced in a study of OX40 agonist ivuxolimab in advanced cancers. Profiled with immunoSEQ multiplex PCR; TCRdb holds only in-frame clones, not every one. The table includes tens of thousands of clones, roughly 80% detected once. The starting material was CD4+ or CD8+ T cells sorted from blood, obtained in a trial of the OX40 agonist ivuxolimab. The receptors come from an adult with an advanced solid tumor such as melanoma, head and neck, liver or kidney cancer.

This chain's CDR3 is CAISERTSSPDTQYF. In DNA form, the CDR3 reads TGTGCCATCAGTGAGAGGACTAGCTCTCCAGATACGCAGTATTTT. The chain has TRBV10-3 and TRBJ2-3; TRBD2 matches 8 bases. This CDR3 spans 15 amino acids. Germline V gene sequence: CDR1 ENHRY, CDR2 SYGVKD. The junction had 5 bases not matched to a gene; V was cut back by 2 bases and J by 4 bases.

The chain combines TRBV27 with TRBJ2-2; D unclear. The germline CDR1 and CDR2 sequences are MNHEY and SMNVEV (reference sequence). There are 17 residues in the CDR3. Trimming left V 3 bases short and J 0 bases short, with 14 bases between. CDR3 coding DNA: TGTGCCAGCAGTTTGTTCAGGCTTAGATCGAACACCGGGGAGCTGTTTTTT. Translating it yields CASSLFRLRSNTGELFF.

As DNA, the CDR3 is TGCAGTGCGCGCAGACCCTATGGCTACACCTTC. It codes for CSARRPYGYTF. The rearrangement joins TRBV20-1 to TRBJ1-2; D gene unclear. CDR1 is DFQATT, CDR2 SNEGSKA, per germline (reference sequence). V was pared by 6 bases and J by 4 bases, with 9 bases between. The CDR3 totals 11 residues.

The chain is built from TRBV5-6 and TRBJ2-3; 7 bases map to TRBD1. V lost 6 bases to trimming and J lost 4 bases; unmatched junction nucleotides: 11. The CDR3 consists of 15 residues. Germline V gives CDR1 SGHDT, CDR2 YYEEEE. CDR3 sequence (DNA): TGTGCCAGCATCCCCAGACAGGGTAACGCAGATACGCAGTATTTT. Its translation is CASIPRQGNADTQYF. Full variable domain (remainder filled in from reference TRBV5-6 and TRBJ2-3): DAGVTQSPTHLIKTRGQQVTLRCSPKSGHDTVSWYQQALGQGPQFIFQYYEEEERQRGNFPDRFSGHQFPNYSSELNVNALLLGDSALYLCASIPRQGNADTQYFGPGTRLTVL.

The chain couples TRBV15 to TRBJ2-1; 11 bases align to TRBD1. Germline V gene lookup returns CDR1 LNHNV and CDR2 YYDKDF (reference sequence). The CDR3 sequence is 15 residues long. The ends lost 3 bases at V and 6 bases at J; junction bases unmatched: 4. The CDR3, as DNA: TGTGCCACCAGCAGCGGACAGGGGGCGGGCAATGAGCAGTTCTTC. Translating gives CATSSGQGAGNEQFF.

This clone was seen just once. The V call is TRBV9, the J call TRBJ2-5; 9 nucleotides agree with TRBD2. The CDR3 totals 14 residues. Germline V gives CDR1 SGDLS, CDR2 YYNGEE. V lost 3 bases, J lost 5 bases, and 5 bases stayed unmatched. CDR3: CASSASGAGETQYF. CDR3 DNA sequence: TGTGCCAGCAGCGCTAGCGGGGCAGGGGAGACCCAGTACTTC.

This clone was observed a handful of times. The chain employs TRBV2 and TRBJ1-1; 8 positions agree with TRBD1. The CDR3 has 12 residues. Trimming at V came to 10 bases and at J to 2 bases, leaving 3 bases not matched to a gene. Germline loops: CDR1 SNHLY, CDR2 FYNNEI. The CDR3 loop is CAIPGGNTEAFF. The CDR3 DNA follows: TGTGCCATCCCAGGGGGCAACACTGAAGCTTTCTTT.

This chain joins TRBV11-1 and TRBJ1-2, with TRBD1 matching over 8 bases. CDR3 size: 16 residues. Per the germline V gene, CDR1 is SGHAT and CDR2 is FQDESV (reference sequence). V lost 5 bases and J lost 2; bases outside the gene matches: 10. The CDR3 DNA reads as TGTGCCAGCAGCACTGGGACAGGACCGACCAACTATGGCTACACCTTC. Encoded protein: CASSTGTGPTNYGYTF.

The CDR3 DNA follows: TGTGCCAGCAGCTTATCCGGAGCGGGCATATACAATGAGCAGTTCTTC. Protein sequence: CASSLSGAGIYNEQFF. The V and J genes are TRBV7-9 and TRBJ2-1; the D gene is possibly TRBD2 (6 bases). V lost 2 bases and J 4 bases, leaving 15 bases between the germline ends. The CDR3 loop spans 16 amino acids. Looked up from germline, CDR1 is SEHNR and CDR2 is FQNEAQ (reference sequence).

The rearrangement links TRBV13 to TRBJ2-1; D might be TRBD1 (6 bases). V lost 5 bases and J lost 1, with 9 bases in between. CDR1 is PRHDT, CDR2 FYEKMQ, per germline (reference sequence). The CDR3 runs 14 residues. The CDR3 DNA reads as TGTGCCAGCAGCGGACAGTCTTCCTACAATGAGCAGTTCTTC. It yields the protein CASSGQSSYNEQFF.

The chain joins TRBV6-6 to TRBJ1-1; D is unclear. V lost 5 bases to trimming and J lost 4 bases, with 14 bases between them. This CDR3 has 14 residues. Per the germline V gene, CDR1 is MNHNY and CDR2 is SVGAGI (reference sequence). This CDR3 is CASSGRGIFTEAFF. The DNA of the CDR3 is TGTGCCAGCAGTGGACGGGGAATTTTCACTGAAGCTTTCTTT.

This clone was seen just once. This chain links TRBV19 with TRBJ2-5; TRBD1 agrees at 7 bases. V lost 4 bases and J lost 4; bases outside the gene matches: 9. The V gene's germline CDR1 is LNHDA and CDR2 SQIVND (reference sequence). This CDR3 is built from 15 residues. The CDR3 DNA follows: TGTGCCAGTAGTACCCTGGGTAGGGGGCGAGAGACCCAGTACTTC. Translating it yields CASSTLGRGRETQYF. Full variable domain (missing parts from reference TRBV19 and TRBJ2-5): DGGITQSPKYLFRKEGQNVTLSCEQNLNHDAMYWYRQDPGQGLRLIYYSQIVNDFQKGDIAEGYSVSREKKESFPLTVTSAQKNPTAFYLCASSTLGRGRETQYFGPGTRLLVL.

The genes are TRBV2 and TRBJ2-1; no clear D gene. The germline V gene has CDR1 SNHLY and CDR2 FYNNEI. The length of the CDR3 is 11 residues. Trimming took off 8 bases at V and 4 bases at J, with 6 bases between the two ends. CDR3 sequence reads: CASSRYNEQFF. For the CDR3, the DNA is TGTGCCAGCTCCCGATACAATGAGCAGTTCTTC.

The chain combines TRBV7-2 with TRBJ2-1, with 11 nucleotides matching TRBD2. There are 16 residues in the CDR3. CDR1 and CDR2 (germline): SGHTA, FQGNSA. J gave up 14 bases and V 1 base, and 13 bases lay outside the gene matches. CDR3 nucleotide sequence: TGTGCCAGCAGCTTAGTAGAGGGTAGCGGGAGGGTTGGGAAGTTCTTC. Its translation: CASSLVEGSGRVGKFF.

V usage is TRBV7-9 and J usage is TRBJ1-2; D is unclear. Germline V CDR1 and CDR2: SEHNR, FQNEAQ (reference sequence). Deletions cut 1 base from V and 6 bases from J, with 9 bases between. The CDR3 consists of 13 residues. CDR3 in DNA: TGTGCCAGCAGCTTAGTTCTGCACAATGGCTACACCTTC. Amino acid sequence: CASSLVLHNGYTF.

The chain recombines TRBV7-3 with TRBJ1-1, with D tentatively TRBD1 (5 bases). V shed 5 bases and J shed 1 base, with 11 bases lying between them. This CDR3 has 14 amino acids. Germline assignment: CDR1 SGHTA and CDR2 FQGTGA. The CDR3 DNA reads as TGTGCCAGCAGCCCGACAGCAGCGAACACTGAAGCTTTCTTT. Translating gives CASSPTAANTEAFF.

The rearrangement joins TRBV14 to TRBJ1-2; the match to TRBD1 covers 9 bases. Germline V gives CDR1 SGHDN, CDR2 FVKESK. Trimming removed 4 bases from V and 8 bases from J; junction bases left unmatched: 5. The CDR3 extends over 13 amino acids. CDR3 bases: TGTGCCAGCAGCCCCGGACAGGGGTGGGGCTACACCTTC. Its translation: CASSPGQGWGYTF.

The chain uses TRBV2 and TRBJ2-1; unclear D gene. The germline CDR1 and CDR2 sequences are SNHLY and FYNNEI. The germline V and J ends were trimmed by 1 base and 8 bases, with 6 bases remaining between them. The CDR3 is made up of 12 amino acids. CDR3 protein: CASSEVGDEQFF. CDR3 nucleotide sequence: TGTGCCAGCAGTGAAGTCGGCGATGAGCAGTTCTTC. Filled out from reference TRBV2 and TRBJ2-1, the complete variable domain reads EPEVTQTPSHQVTQMGQEVILRCVPISNHLYFYWYRQILGQKVEFLVSFYNNEISEKSEIFDDQFSVERPDGSNFTLKIRSTKLEDSAMYFCASSEVGDEQFFGPGTRLTVL.

The V and J genes are TRBV5-4 and TRBJ1-2; D perhaps matches TRBD1 (6 bases). CDR3 length: 15 amino acids. Trimming left V 4 bases short and J 6 bases short, with 19 bases between. Germline loops: CDR1 SGHNT, CDR2 YYREEE (reference sequence). Here the CDR3 reads CASSNSGAWTDGYTF. In DNA form, the CDR3 reads TGTGCCAGCAGCAATTCGGGGGCGTGGACGGATGGCTACACCTTC.

V usage is TRBV2 and J usage is TRBJ1-5; D is undetermined. Germline CDR1 and CDR2: SNHLY and FYNNEI. The CDR3 covers 13 residues. Trimming shortened V by 4 bases and J by 3 bases, and 7 bases separated the two germline ends. The CDR3 loop reads CASSGQDNQPQHF. The CDR3, as DNA: TGTGCCAGCAGTGGACAAGACAATCAGCCCCAGCATTTT.

As to this clone: Sequence at one end of the junction differs from germline and may be a read error. Other DNA sequences in this sample translate to the same CDR3. The CDR3 sequence: CASSSPDRGLNYGYTF. The CDR3 DNA is TGTGCCAGTAGTTCACCCGACAGGGGGCTGAACTACGGCTACACCTTC. This rearrangement joins TRBV19 to TRBJ1-2; 10 nucleotides line up with TRBD1. The CDR3 has 16 amino acids. Germline CDR1 reads LNHDA; CDR2 reads SQIVND (reference sequence). Full variable domain (rest looked up from reference TRBV19 and TRBJ1-2): DGGITQSPKYLFRKEGQNVTLSCEQNLNHDAMYWYRQDPGQGLRLIYYSQIVNDFQKGDIAEGYSVSREKKESFPLTVTSAQKNPTAFYLCASSSPDRGLNYGYTFGSGTRLTVV.

This sequence joins TRBV30 and TRBJ1-3; D gene uncertain. The CDR3 runs 11 residues. Germline CDR1 is GTSNPN and CDR2 is SVGIG (reference sequence). V was clipped by 2 bases and J by 6 bases, with 5 bases between them. The CDR3 sequence is CAWSYKNTIYF. The CDR3 region has the DNA TGTGCCTGGAGTTATAAAAACACCATATATTTT.

This chain joins TRBV10-3 and TRBJ2-1, with 7 bases matching TRBD2. J gave up 3 bases and V 4 bases, and 6 bases lay outside the gene matches. The V gene's germline CDR1 is ENHRY and CDR2 SYGVKD. CDR3 length: 15 residues. The CDR3, as DNA: TGTGCCATCAGTGCCCCGGGGAGGGGCTACAATGAGCAGTTCTTC. Translated, it gives CAISAPGRGYNEQFF.